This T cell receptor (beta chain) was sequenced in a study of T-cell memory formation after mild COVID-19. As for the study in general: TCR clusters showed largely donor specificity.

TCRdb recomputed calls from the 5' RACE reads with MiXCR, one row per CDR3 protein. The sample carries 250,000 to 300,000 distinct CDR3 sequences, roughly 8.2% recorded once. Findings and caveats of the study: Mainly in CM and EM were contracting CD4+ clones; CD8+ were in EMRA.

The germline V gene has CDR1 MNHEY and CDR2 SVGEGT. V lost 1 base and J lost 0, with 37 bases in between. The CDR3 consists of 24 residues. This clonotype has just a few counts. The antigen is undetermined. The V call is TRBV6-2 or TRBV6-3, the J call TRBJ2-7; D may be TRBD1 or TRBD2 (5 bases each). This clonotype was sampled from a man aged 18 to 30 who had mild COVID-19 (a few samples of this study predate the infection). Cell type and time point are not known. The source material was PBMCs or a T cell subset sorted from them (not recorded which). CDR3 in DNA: TGTGCCAGCAGTTACTATGAGGGGTCGAGTAGCTATCGGGGACCAGAGGCGAGCTCCTACGAGCAGTACTTC. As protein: CASSYYEGSSSYRGPEASSYEQYF.